The 2 T cell receptor beta chains presented below share a single source sample, sequenced in a study of response to subunit inactivated influenza vaccine. Via MiXCR, TCRdb re-called the RT-PCR reads, giving one row per CDR3 protein. This repertoire shows fewer than 400,000 distinct CDR3 sequences, about a fifth found once; its top ten account for about a tenth. This specimen consisted of PBMCs from blood, obtained about 20 months after vaccination. All receptors derive from a man between 50 and 70 years old who received an inactivated influenza vaccine.

In this sample, this clonotype turned up many times. V is TRBV5-1 and J is TRBJ1-2, with 8 nucleotides matching TRBD1. Trimming took 0 bases from V and 4 from J; bases not matched to a gene: 5. The CDR3 totals 15 residues. From germline, CDR1 is SGHRS and CDR2 YFSETQ. In nucleotides, the CDR3 is TGCGCCAGCAGCTTGGTGTGGGGGACAGGCTATGGCTACACCTTC. Protein sequence: CASSLVWGTGYGYTF.

This clonotype turned up a few times. The J gene is TRBJ2-1, the V gene TRBV6-5, with D unresolved. Between the trimmed V and J ends, which lost 2 bases and 0 bases, there was a span of 8 bases. The CDR3 runs to 15 residues. CDR1 is MNHEY, CDR2 SVGAGI, per germline. CDR3 bases: TGTGCCAGCAGTTACCAACCACCCTCCTACAATGAGCAGTTCTTC. This encodes CASSYQPPSYNEQFF.